The 17 T cell receptor beta chains reported below all come from one sample, sequenced in a study of blood T cell repertoires in COVID-19. Repertoires were generated with immunoSEQ multiplex PCR, while TCRdb's copy carries only in-frame clones and drops some. Of 100,000 to 150,000 clones listed, approximately 90% were seen once; the top ten hold around 2.1%. Sequencing was performed on peripheral blood. The receptors originated from a man in his fifties or sixties with COVID-19, enrolled during active disease.

V is TRBV7-2 and J is TRBJ1-5, with 7 bases fitting TRBD1. Germline assignment: CDR1 SGHTA and CDR2 FQGNSA. V gave up 3 bases and J gave up 5 bases; unmatched junction bases: 7. CDR3 length: 15 amino acids. The CDR3 protein is CASSFGQAFDQPQHF. CDR3 DNA sequence: TGTGCCAGCAGCTTCGGACAGGCGTTTGATCAGCCCCAGCATTTT.

The J gene is TRBJ1-4, the V gene TRBV6-2 or TRBV6-3; no clear D. This CDR3 contains 14 residues. The V end lost 4 bases, the J end lost 8 bases, and 14 bases lay between the germline ends. Germline CDR1 is MNHEY and CDR2 is SVGEGT. The CDR3 region has the DNA TGTGCCAGCAGTTCCGTACCGGGAGGAGAAAAACTGTTTTTT. Protein: CASSSVPGGEKLFF.

The chain recombines TRBV6-5 with TRBJ2-1, with D unclear. CDR3 length equals 11 residues. Trimming pared 6 bases from V and 9 bases from J, leaving 9 bases between. Germline V gene sequence: CDR1 MNHEY, CDR2 SVGAGI. The CDR3 protein is CASRREAEQFF. Written as DNA, the CDR3 is TGTGCCAGCAGGCGCGAGGCTGAGCAGTTCTTC.

This chain links TRBV7-9 with TRBJ2-7; 7 nucleotides agree with TRBD2. The germline V gene has CDR1 SEHNR and CDR2 FQNEAQ (reference sequence). V shed 3 bases and J 3 bases; nucleotides not matched to a gene: 2. The CDR3 consists of 13 residues. CDR3: CASSLAGDYEQYF. In DNA, the CDR3 is TGTGCCAGCAGCTTGGCGGGAGACTACGAGCAGTACTTC.

The chain links TRBV6-6 to TRBJ1-1; no clear D gene. V gave up 2 bases and J gave up 1 base, with 5 bases separating them. In germline, CDR1 is MNHNY, CDR2 SVGAGI (reference sequence). This CDR3 is 13 amino acids long. CDR3 in DNA: TGTGCCAGCAGTTACGGGAGGAACACTGAAGCTTTCTTT. This gives the protein CASSYGRNTEAFF.

This chain links TRBV5-1 with TRBJ1-1; possible D gene TRBD1, 5 bases. CDR3 length equals 14 residues. CDR1 SGHRS and CDR2 YFSETQ come from the germline V gene. Trimming took off 5 bases at V and 2 bases at J, with 13 bases between the two ends. The CDR3 DNA sequence: TGCGCCAGCAGACCCCTGCAGGGCAACACTGAAGCTTTCTTT. Protein: CASRPLQGNTEAFF. The full variable domain, in which reference TRBV5-1 and TRBJ1-1 provide the parts outside the CDR3, is KAGVTQTPRYLIKTRGQQVTLSCSPISGHRSVSWYQQTPGQGLQFLFEYFSETQRNKGNFPGRFSGRQFSNSRSEMNVSTLELGDSALYLCASRPLQGNTEAFFGQGTRLTVV.

The chain recombines TRBV5-5 with TRBJ2-6; 9 bases are shared with TRBD1. Germline V gene lookup returns CDR1 SGHKS and CDR2 YYEKEE (reference sequence). There are 16 residues in the CDR3. The V and J ends lost 5 bases and 2 bases, in that order; junction bases with no gene match: 5. Here the CDR3 reads CASSLQGAPGANVLTF. Written as DNA, the CDR3 is TGTGCCAGCAGTTTACAGGGGGCGCCTGGGGCCAACGTCCTGACTTTC.

The chain couples TRBV27 to TRBJ2-2; tentative D call: TRBD1 (5 bases). CDR3 length: 15 amino acids. V gave up 5 bases and J gave up 0 bases, with 10 bases separating them. Germline assignment: CDR1 MNHEY and CDR2 SMNVEV (reference sequence). The CDR3 spells CASSTTVANTGELFF. The CDR3 nucleotides are TGTGCCAGCAGTACGACAGTAGCGAACACCGGGGAGCTGTTTTTT.

The chain links TRBV6-2 or TRBV6-3 to TRBJ2-3; no firm D call. The CDR3 has 11 residues. The ends were cut back, 5 bases at V and 5 bases at J, with 5 bases in the middle. Germline values: CDR1 MNHEY, CDR2 SVGEGT. The CDR3 loop is CASSLVDTQYF. CDR3 in DNA: TGTGCCAGCAGTCTAGTAGATACGCAGTATTTT.

V is TRBV6-1 and J is TRBJ2-1; D gene uncertain. The CDR3 consists of 13 residues. From germline, CDR1 is MNHNS and CDR2 SASEGT. V was trimmed by 0 bases and J by 10 bases, leaving 10 bases between them. The CDR3 DNA sequence: TGTGCCAGCAGTGAAGCGCGCTTGAGGGAGCAGTTCTTC. Translation gives CASSEARLREQFF.

V usage is TRBV30 and J usage is TRBJ2-1, with TRBD2 matching 7 bases. Germline V CDR1 and CDR2: GTSNPN, SVGIG (reference sequence). CDR3 length equals 13 residues. V dropped 6 bases and J dropped 0; count of bases not matched to a gene: 2. The CDR3 region is CACPSGSYNEQFF. The DNA of the CDR3 is TGTGCCTGTCCTAGCGGCTCCTACAATGAGCAGTTCTTC.

CDR3 protein: CASGLAGYTDTQYF. As DNA, the CDR3 is TGTGCCAGCGGCCTAGCGGGATACACAGATACGCAGTATTTT. The chain links TRBV7-3 to TRBJ2-3; 9 bases map to TRBD2. J lost 2 bases, V lost 8 bases, and 5 bases had no gene match. Germline V CDR1 and CDR2: SGHTA, FQGTGA. The CDR3 runs 14 residues.

V and J are TRBV6-2 or TRBV6-3 and TRBJ2-1, with 8 nucleotides matching TRBD1. Unmatched junction bases numbered 6, after V lost 2 bases and J lost 6 bases. The CDR3 totals 15 residues. Germline-derived CDR1 and CDR2 are MNHEY and SVGEGT. The CDR3 is CASSYNGQGGNEQFF. CDR3 bases: TGTGCCAGCAGTTACAACGGACAGGGTGGCAATGAGCAGTTCTTC.

The chain recombines TRBV24-1 with TRBJ2-1, with D possibly being TRBD1 (5 bases). The CDR3 loop spans 11 amino acids. Trimming pared 7 bases from V and 8 bases from J, leaving 8 bases between. CDR1 and CDR2 from the germline V gene are KGHDR and SFDVKD. Here the CDR3 reads CATRLGDEQFF. CDR3 bases: TGTGCCACCAGATTAGGGGATGAGCAGTTCTTC.

The V gene is TRBV30, the J gene TRBJ1-1; D remains unclear. The CDR3 spans 14 residues. CDR1 and CDR2 from the germline V gene are GTSNPN and SVGIG (reference sequence). Deletions cut 5 bases from V and 1 base from J, with 14 bases between. This chain's CDR3 is CAWDRYKQNTEAFF. As DNA, the CDR3 is TGTGCCTGGGACCGATATAAACAGAACACTGAAGCTTTCTTT.

The rearrangement joins TRBV11-3 to TRBJ2-3; TRBD2 matches at 12 bases. The CDR3 covers 17 residues. V shed 2 bases and J 0 bases; nucleotides not matched to a gene: 3. CDR1 is SGHNT, CDR2 YENEEA, per germline. This CDR3 is CASSLSLAGGSTDTQYF. CDR3 nucleotides: TGTGCCAGCAGCTTATCGCTAGCGGGAGGGAGCACAGATACGCAGTATTTT. The full variable domain, its missing parts supplied by reference TRBV11-3 and TRBJ2-3, is EAGVVQSPRYKIIEKKQPVAFWCNPISGHNTLYWYLQNLGQGPELLIRYENEEAVDDSQLPKDRFSAERLKGVDSTLKIQPAELGDSAVYLCASSLSLAGGSTDTQYFGPGTRLTVL.

The rearrangement uses TRBV6-5 and TRBJ1-3, with TRBD1 matching 8 bases. This CDR3 has 14 residues. Germline CDR1 reads MNHEY; CDR2 reads SVGAGI. V lost 8 bases and J lost 0; bases outside the gene matches: 3. CDR3: CASRDRPSGNTIYF. CDR3 nucleotides: TGTGCCAGCCGGGACAGGCCCTCTGGAAACACCATATATTTT.